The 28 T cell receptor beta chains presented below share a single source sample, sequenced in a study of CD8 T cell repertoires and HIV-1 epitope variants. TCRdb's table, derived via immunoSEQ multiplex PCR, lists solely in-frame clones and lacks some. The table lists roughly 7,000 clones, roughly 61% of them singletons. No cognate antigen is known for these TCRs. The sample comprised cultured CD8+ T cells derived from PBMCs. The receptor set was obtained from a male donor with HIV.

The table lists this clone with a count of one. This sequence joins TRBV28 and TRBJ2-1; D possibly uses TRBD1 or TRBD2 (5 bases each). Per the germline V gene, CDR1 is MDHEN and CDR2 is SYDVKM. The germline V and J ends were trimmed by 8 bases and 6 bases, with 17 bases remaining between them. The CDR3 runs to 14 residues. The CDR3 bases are TGTGCCAGCTTTACCGTTCTTGGGGGCAATGAGCAGTTCTTC. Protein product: CASFTVLGGNEQFF.

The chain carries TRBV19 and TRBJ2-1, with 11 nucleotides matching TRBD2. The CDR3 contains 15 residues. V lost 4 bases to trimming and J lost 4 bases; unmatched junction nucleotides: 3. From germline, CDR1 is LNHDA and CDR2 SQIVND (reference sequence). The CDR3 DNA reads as TGTGCCAGTAGTACCGGGACTAGCGGATACAATGAGCAGTTCTTC. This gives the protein CASSTGTSGYNEQFF.

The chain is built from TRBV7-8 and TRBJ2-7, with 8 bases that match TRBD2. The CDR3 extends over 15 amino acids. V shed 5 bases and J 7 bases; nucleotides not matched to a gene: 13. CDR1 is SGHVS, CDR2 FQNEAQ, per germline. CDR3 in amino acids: CASSLSGGGRREQYF. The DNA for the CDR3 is TGTGCCAGCAGCCTCTCCGGGGGGGGGCGAAGGGAGCAGTACTTC.

The CDR3 here is CASSSLGRERREQFF. The CDR3, as DNA: TGTGCCAGCAGTTCCCTGGGGCGGGAGCGGCGTGAGCAGTTCTTC. This sequence joins TRBV27 and TRBJ2-1, with 7 bases lining up with TRBD2. CDR1 MNHEY and CDR2 SMNVEV come from the germline V gene (reference sequence). The V gene end was trimmed by 4 bases and the J gene end by 9 bases; junction bases not matched to a gene: 12. CDR3 length: 15 amino acids.

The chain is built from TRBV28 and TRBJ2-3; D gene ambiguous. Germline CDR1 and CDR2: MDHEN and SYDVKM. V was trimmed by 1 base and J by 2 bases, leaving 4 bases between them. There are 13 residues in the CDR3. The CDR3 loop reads CASSLSYTDTQYF. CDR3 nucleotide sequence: TGTGCCAGCAGTTTATCTTACACAGATACGCAGTATTTT.

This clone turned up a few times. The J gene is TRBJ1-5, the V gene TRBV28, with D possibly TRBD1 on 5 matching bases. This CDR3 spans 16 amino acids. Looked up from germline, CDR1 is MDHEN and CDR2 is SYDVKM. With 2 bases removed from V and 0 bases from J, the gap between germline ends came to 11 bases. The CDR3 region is CASSLLDSYSNQPQHF. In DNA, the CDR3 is TGTGCCAGCAGTTTACTTGACAGTTATAGCAATCAGCCCCAGCATTTT.

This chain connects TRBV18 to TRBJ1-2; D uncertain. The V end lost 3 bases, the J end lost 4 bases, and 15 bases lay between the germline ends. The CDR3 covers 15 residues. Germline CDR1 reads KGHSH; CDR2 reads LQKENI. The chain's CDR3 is CASSPSAVPGYGYTF. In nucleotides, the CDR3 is TGTGCCAGCTCACCCTCTGCAGTACCTGGCTATGGCTACACCTTC.

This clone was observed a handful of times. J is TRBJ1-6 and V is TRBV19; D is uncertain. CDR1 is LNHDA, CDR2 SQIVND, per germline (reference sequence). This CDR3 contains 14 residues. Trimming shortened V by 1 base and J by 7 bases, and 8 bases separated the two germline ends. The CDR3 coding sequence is TGTGCCAGTAGTATAGGACAAGACAATTCACCCCTCCACTTT. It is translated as CASSIGQDNSPLHF. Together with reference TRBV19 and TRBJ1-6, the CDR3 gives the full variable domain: DGGITQSPKYLFRKEGQNVTLSCEQNLNHDAMYWYRQDPGQGLRLIYYSQIVNDFQKGDIAEGYSVSREKKESFPLTVTSAQKNPTAFYLCASSIGQDNSPLHFGNGTRLTVT.

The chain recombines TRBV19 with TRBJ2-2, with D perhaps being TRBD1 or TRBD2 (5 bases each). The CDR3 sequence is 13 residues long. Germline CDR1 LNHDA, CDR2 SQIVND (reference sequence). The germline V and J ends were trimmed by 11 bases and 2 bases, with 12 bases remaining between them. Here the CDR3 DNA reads TGTGCCTCAAGAGGGGCTAACACCGGGGAGCTGTTTTTT. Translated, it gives CASRGANTGELFF. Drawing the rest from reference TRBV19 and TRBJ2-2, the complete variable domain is DGGITQSPKYLFRKEGQNVTLSCEQNLNHDAMYWYRQDPGQGLRLIYYSQIVNDFQKGDIAEGYSVSREKKESFPLTVTSAQKNPTAFYLCASRGANTGELFFGEGSRLTVL.

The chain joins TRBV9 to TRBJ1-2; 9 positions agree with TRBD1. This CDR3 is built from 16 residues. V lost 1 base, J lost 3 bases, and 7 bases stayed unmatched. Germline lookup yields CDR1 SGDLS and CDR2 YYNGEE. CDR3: CASSVSQGAVDYGYTF. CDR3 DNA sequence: TGTGCCAGCAGCGTATCACAGGGGGCTGTCGACTATGGCTACACCTTC.

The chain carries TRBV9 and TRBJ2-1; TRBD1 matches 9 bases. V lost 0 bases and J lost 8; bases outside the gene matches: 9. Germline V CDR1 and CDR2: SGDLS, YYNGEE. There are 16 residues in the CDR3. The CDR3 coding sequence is TGTGCCAGCAGCGTAGAGGGGGGACAGGGTAAGGATGAGCAGTTCTTC. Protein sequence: CASSVEGGQGKDEQFF.

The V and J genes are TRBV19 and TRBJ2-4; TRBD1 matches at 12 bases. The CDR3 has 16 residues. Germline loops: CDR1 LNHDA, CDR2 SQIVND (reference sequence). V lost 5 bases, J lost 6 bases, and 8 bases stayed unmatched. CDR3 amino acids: CASSVGTGGAGNIQYF. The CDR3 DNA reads TGTGCCAGTAGTGTCGGGACAGGGGGCGCAGGAAACATTCAGTACTTC.

CDR3 sequence: CASSLSRMRINYGYTF. The DNA of the CDR3 is TGTGCCAGCAGCTTAAGTAGGATGCGGATAAACTATGGCTACACCTTC. V usage is TRBV7-8 and J usage is TRBJ1-2; D gene unclear. Germline CDR1 is SGHVS and CDR2 is FQNEAQ. The V end lost 2 bases, the J end lost 2 bases, and 15 bases lay between the germline ends. The length of the CDR3 is 16 residues. The entire variable domain, with the rest obtained from reference TRBV7-8 and TRBJ1-2, is as follows: GAGVSQSPRYKVAKRGQDVALRCDPISGHVSLFWYQQALGQGPEFLTYFQNEAQLDKSGLPSDRFFAERPEGSVSTLKIQRTQQEDSAVYLCASSLSRMRINYGYTFGSGTRLTVV.

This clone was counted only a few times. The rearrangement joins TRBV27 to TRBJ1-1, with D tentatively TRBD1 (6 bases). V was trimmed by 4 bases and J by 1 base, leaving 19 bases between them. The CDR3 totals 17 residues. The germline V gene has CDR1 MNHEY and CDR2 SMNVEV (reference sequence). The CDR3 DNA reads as TGTGCCAGCAGTTACCTGCGGCAGGGGCCTGCGAACACTGAAGCTTTCTTT. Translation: CASSYLRQGPANTEAFF.

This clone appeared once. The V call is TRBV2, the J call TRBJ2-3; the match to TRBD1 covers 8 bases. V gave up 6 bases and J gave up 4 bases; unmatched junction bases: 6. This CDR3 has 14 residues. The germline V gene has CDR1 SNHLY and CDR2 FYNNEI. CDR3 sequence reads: CASRDGQGADTQYF. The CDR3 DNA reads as TGTGCCAGCAGAGACGGACAGGGAGCAGATACGCAGTATTTT.

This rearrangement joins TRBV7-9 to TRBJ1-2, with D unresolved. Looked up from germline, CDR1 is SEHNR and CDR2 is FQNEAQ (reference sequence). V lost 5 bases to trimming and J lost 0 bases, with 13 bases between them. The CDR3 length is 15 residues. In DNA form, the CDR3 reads TGTGCCAGCAGCCCGTCCTCGTTCGCTAACTATGGCTACACCTTC. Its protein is CASSPSSFANYGYTF.

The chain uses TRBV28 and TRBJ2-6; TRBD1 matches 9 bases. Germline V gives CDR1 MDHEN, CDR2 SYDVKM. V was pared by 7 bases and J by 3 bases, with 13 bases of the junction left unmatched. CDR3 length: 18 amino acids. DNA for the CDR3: TGTGCCAGCACCCCCGGAGGGACAGGGTCCCTTGGGGCCAACGTCCTGACTTTC. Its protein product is CASTPGGTGSLGANVLTF. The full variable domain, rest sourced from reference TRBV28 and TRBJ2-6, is DVKVTQSSRYLVKRTGEKVFLECVQDMDHENMFWYRQDPGLGLRLIYFSYDVKMKEKGDIPEGYSVSREKKERFSLILESASTNQTSMYLCASTPGGTGSLGANVLTFGAGSRLTVL.

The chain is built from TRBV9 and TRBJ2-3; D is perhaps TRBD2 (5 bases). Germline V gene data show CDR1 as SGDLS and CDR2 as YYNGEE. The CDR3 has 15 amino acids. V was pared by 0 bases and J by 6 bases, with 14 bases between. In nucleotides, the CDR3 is TGTGCCAGCAGCGTAGGAGGGCGGGCAGCCGATACGCAGTATTTT. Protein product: CASSVGGRAADTQYF.

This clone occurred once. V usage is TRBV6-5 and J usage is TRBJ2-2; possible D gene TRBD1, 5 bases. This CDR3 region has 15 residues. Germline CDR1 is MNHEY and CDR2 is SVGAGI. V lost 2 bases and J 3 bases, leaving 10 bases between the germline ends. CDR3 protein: CASSYGALDTGELFF. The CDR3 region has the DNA TGTGCCAGCAGTTACGGGGCACTTGACACCGGGGAGCTGTTTTTT.

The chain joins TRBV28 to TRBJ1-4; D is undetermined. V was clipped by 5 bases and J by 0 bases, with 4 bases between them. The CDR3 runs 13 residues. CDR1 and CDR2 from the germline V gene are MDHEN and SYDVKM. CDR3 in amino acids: CASSPATNEKLFF. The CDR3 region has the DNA TGTGCCAGCAGTCCTGCAACTAATGAAAAACTGTTTTTT.

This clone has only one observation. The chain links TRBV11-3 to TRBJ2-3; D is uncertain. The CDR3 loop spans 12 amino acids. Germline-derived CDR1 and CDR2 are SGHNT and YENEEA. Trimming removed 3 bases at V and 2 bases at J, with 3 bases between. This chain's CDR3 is CASSFATDTQYF. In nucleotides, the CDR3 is TGTGCCAGCAGCTTCGCCACAGATACGCAGTATTTT.

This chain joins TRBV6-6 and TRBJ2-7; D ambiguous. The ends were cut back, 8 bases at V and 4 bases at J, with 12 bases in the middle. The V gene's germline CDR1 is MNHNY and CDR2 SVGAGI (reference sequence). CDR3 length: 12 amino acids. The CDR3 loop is CASRAISYEQYF. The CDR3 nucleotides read TGTGCCAGCCGGGCGATCTCGTACGAGCAGTACTTC.

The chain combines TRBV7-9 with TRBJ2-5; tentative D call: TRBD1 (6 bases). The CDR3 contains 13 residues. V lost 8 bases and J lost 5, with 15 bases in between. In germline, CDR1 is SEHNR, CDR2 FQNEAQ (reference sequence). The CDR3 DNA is TGTGCCAGCGTGGGGGCCAATTCGGAGACCCAGTACTTC. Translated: CASVGANSETQYF.

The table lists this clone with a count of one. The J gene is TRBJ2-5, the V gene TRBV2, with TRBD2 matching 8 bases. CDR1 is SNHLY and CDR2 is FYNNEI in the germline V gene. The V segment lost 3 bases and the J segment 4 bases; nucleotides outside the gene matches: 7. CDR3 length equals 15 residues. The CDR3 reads CASSDPSGSGETQYF. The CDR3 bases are TGTGCCAGCAGTGACCCCAGCGGGAGCGGAGAGACCCAGTACTTC.

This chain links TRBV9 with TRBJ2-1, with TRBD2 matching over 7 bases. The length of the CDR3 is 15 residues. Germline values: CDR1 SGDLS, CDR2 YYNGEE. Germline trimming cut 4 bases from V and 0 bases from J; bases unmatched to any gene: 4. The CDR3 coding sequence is TGTGCCAGCAGCTCGAGCGGGGACTCCTACAATGAGCAGTTCTTC. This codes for CASSSSGDSYNEQFF.

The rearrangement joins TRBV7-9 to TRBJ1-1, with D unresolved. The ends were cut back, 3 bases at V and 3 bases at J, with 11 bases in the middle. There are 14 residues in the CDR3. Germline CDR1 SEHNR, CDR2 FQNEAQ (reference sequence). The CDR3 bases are TGTGCCAGCAGCTTCTCCGGCCAGGACACTGAAGCTTTCTTT. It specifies CASSFSGQDTEAFF. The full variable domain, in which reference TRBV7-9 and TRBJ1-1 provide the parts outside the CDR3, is DTGVSQNPRHKITKRGQNVTFRCDPISEHNRLYWYRQTLGQGPEFLTYFQNEAQLEKSRLLSDRFSAERPKGSFSTLEIQRTEQGDSAMYLCASSFSGQDTEAFFGQGTRLTVV.

The CDR3 nucleotides read TGTGCCAGCATTAGGACAGGGGGCCCTGCAGCTAATGAAAAACTGTTTTTT. This encodes CASIRTGGPAANEKLFF. This chain connects TRBV11-2 to TRBJ1-4; TRBD1 matches 11 bases. From germline, CDR1 is SGHAT and CDR2 FQNNGV. This CDR3 region has 17 residues. Trimming cost V 7 bases and J 3 bases; bases outside gene matches: 10.

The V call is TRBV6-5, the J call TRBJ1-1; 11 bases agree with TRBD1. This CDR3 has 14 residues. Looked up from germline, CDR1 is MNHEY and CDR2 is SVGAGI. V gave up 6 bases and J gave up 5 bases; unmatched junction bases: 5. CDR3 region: CASRRTGGLTEAFF. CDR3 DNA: TGTGCCAGCAGGCGGACAGGGGGCCTGACTGAAGCTTTCTTT.